A single sample gave rise to the 29 T cell receptor beta chains below, sequenced in a study of blood T cell repertoires in COVID-19. Repertoires were generated with immunoSEQ multiplex PCR, while TCRdb's copy carries only in-frame clones and drops some. The data contain 200,000 or so clones, 80% to 90% of them singletons. Sequencing was done on a sample of peripheral blood. These receptors were obtained from a middle-aged man who had recovered from COVID-19.

The V and J genes are TRBV11-2 and TRBJ2-1, with TRBD2 matching over 10 bases. V trimming: 0 bases; J trimming: 3 bases; junction bases outside the gene matches: 8. Germline V gene lookup returns CDR1 SGHAT and CDR2 FQNNGV. The CDR3 runs 18 residues. The CDR3 bases are TGTGCCAGCAGCTTAGAGCCCCACCCTAGCGGGGGCTACAATGAGCAGTTCTTC. Translating gives CASSLEPHPSGGYNEQFF.

This clone was detected only a few times. This sequence joins TRBV29-1 and TRBJ1-1, with D perhaps TRBD1 (6 bases). V dropped 0 bases and J dropped 1 base, with 9 bases sitting between them. The CDR3 is 14 amino acids. Germline assignment: CDR1 SQVTM and CDR2 ANQGSEA. The CDR3 spells CSVEEAGANTEAFF. The CDR3 DNA sequence: TGCAGCGTTGAAGAGGCAGGGGCGAACACTGAAGCTTTCTTT.

The chain combines TRBV19 with TRBJ1-5, with D uncertain. Germline CDR1 LNHDA, CDR2 SQIVND (reference sequence). Trimming left V 5 bases short and J 6 bases short, with 20 bases between. The CDR3 is 16 amino acids. The CDR3 protein is CASSPSGQTRGQPQHF. CDR3 nucleotide sequence: TGTGCCAGTAGTCCCTCGGGTCAAACTCGGGGTCAGCCCCAGCATTTT.

In this sample, this clone turned up once. V and J are TRBV30 and TRBJ1-1; D is perhaps TRBD1 (6 bases). V lost 5 bases and J 4 bases, leaving 20 bases between the germline ends. The V gene's germline CDR1 is GTSNPN and CDR2 SVGIG (reference sequence). The CDR3 covers 15 residues. For the CDR3, the DNA is TGTGCCTGGGAGGAACAGGGCCGGGTTGTCACTGAAGCTTTCTTT. Amino acid sequence: CAWEEQGRVVTEAFF.

This clone was counted between two and nine times. This rearrangement joins TRBV11-2 to TRBJ1-2, with a weak D call TRBD1 (6 bases). Germline V lookup: CDR1 SGHAT, CDR2 FQNNGV. The CDR3 has 15 residues. With 0 bases removed from V and 5 bases from J, the gap between germline ends came to 13 bases. The CDR3 DNA reads TGTGCCAGCAGCTTAGATTTCAGGGGAGGGTATGGCTACACCTTC. It codes for CASSLDFRGGYGYTF. The entire variable domain, with the rest obtained from reference TRBV11-2 and TRBJ1-2, is as follows: EAGVAQSPRYKIIEKRQSVAFWCNPISGHATLYWYQQILGQGPKLLIQFQNNGVVDDSQLPKDRFSAERLKGVDSTLKIQPAKLEDSAVYLCASSLDFRGGYGYTFGSGTRLTVV.

The J gene is TRBJ1-6, the V gene TRBV2; possible D gene TRBD1, 6 bases. CDR1 is SNHLY, CDR2 FYNNEI, per germline. Trimming took 10 bases from V and 5 from J, leaving 12 bases between them. The length of the CDR3 is 13 residues. In nucleotides, the CDR3 is TGTGCCACAAGACAGGAAAATAATTCACCCCTCCACTTT. It yields the protein CATRQENNSPLHF. The full variable domain, with the rest looked up from reference TRBV2 and TRBJ1-6, is EPEVTQTPSHQVTQMGQEVILRCVPISNHLYFYWYRQILGQKVEFLVSFYNNEISEKSEIFDDQFSVERPDGSNFTLKIRSTKLEDSAMYFCATRQENNSPLHFGNGTRLTVT.

The chain couples TRBV6-2 or TRBV6-3 to TRBJ1-2; TRBD1 is a possible D gene (5 bases). V shed 0 bases and J shed 3 bases, with 11 bases lying between them. The CDR3 consists of 15 residues. Germline V gene data show CDR1 as MNHEY and CDR2 as SVGEGT. The CDR3 sequence: CASSYSRGADYGYTF. The CDR3 region has the DNA TGTGCCAGCAGTTACTCGCGTGGGGCGGACTATGGCTACACCTTC.

This chain connects TRBV5-1 to TRBJ2-2; tentative D call: TRBD1 (6 bases). The germline gives CDR1 SGHRS, CDR2 YFSETQ. The V and J ends lost 2 bases and 0 bases respectively, with 8 bases between them. The CDR3 is 15 residues long. The CDR3 coding sequence is TGCGCCAGCAGCTTCGGGACATCGAACACCGGGGAGCTGTTTTTT. It codes for CASSFGTSNTGELFF.

V and J are TRBV10-2 and TRBJ1-6; D perhaps matches TRBD1 (5 bases). Germline CDR1 is WSHSY and CDR2 is SAAADI. The V gene lost 8 bases and the J gene lost 7 bases, with 15 bases spanning the gap. The CDR3 extends over 14 amino acids. The DNA of the CDR3 is TGCGCCAGCTCCTGGACAACTGACAATTCACCCCTCCACTTT. Translated: CASSWTTDNSPLHF.

The V call is TRBV19, the J call TRBJ1-5; 11 bases agree with TRBD1. CDR1 LNHDA and CDR2 SQIVND come from the germline V gene (reference sequence). The length of the CDR3 is 16 residues. Trimming cost V 3 bases and J 4 bases; bases outside gene matches: 5. The CDR3 region is CASSIGGTGGNQPQHF. The CDR3 nucleotides are TGTGCCAGTAGTATCGGGGGGACAGGGGGTAATCAGCCCCAGCATTTT.

This sequence joins TRBV6-6 and TRBJ2-5; a possible D gene is TRBD2 (5 bases). The germline V gene encodes CDR1 MNHNY and CDR2 SVGAGI (reference sequence). Trimming pared 0 bases from V and 7 bases from J, leaving 12 bases between. CDR3 size: 14 residues. Here the CDR3 DNA reads TGTGCCAGCAGTTACTCTCTGGCGAGGGCGACCCAGTACTTC. Residues: CASSYSLARATQYF.

V is TRBV30 and J is TRBJ2-2; 7 bases agree with TRBD1. V lost 4 bases, J lost 7 bases, and 12 bases stayed unmatched. This CDR3 region has 15 residues. The germline V gene has CDR1 GTSNPN and CDR2 SVGIG (reference sequence). DNA for the CDR3: TGTGCCTGGAATCCTCAGGGGGTTGAGAACGGGGAGCTGTTTTTT. Its translation: CAWNPQGVENGELFF.

The chain combines TRBV14 with TRBJ1-2, with TRBD1 matching 7 bases. Trimming took 0 bases from V and 7 from J; bases not matched to a gene: 5. In germline, CDR1 is SGHDN, CDR2 FVKESK. This CDR3 comprises 14 residues. CDR3 nucleotide sequence: TGTGCCAGCAGCCAAGATGTTTGGACAGGTGGCTACACCTTC. Amino acid sequence: CASSQDVWTGGYTF.

The chain is built from TRBV18 and TRBJ2-1; the D is unclear. CDR3 length: 13 residues. In germline, CDR1 is KGHSH, CDR2 LQKENI. V was trimmed by 5 bases and J by 0 bases, leaving 5 bases between them. The CDR3, as DNA: TGTGCCAGCTCAAGCCTCTCCTACAATGAGCAGTTCTTC. Its translation: CASSSLSYNEQFF.

The chain carries TRBV19 and TRBJ2-6; 8 bases align to TRBD1. This CDR3 has 16 amino acids. V gave up 5 bases and J gave up 2 bases; unmatched junction bases: 5. CDR1 and CDR2 (germline): LNHDA, SQIVND (reference sequence). The CDR3, as DNA: TGTGCCAGTAGTGGAACAGGGGGGACTGGGGCCAACGTCCTGACTTTC. Protein sequence: CASSGTGGTGANVLTF.

The rearrangement uses TRBV6-6 and TRBJ1-3, with D uncertain. The ends were cut back, 2 bases at V and 3 bases at J, with 11 bases in the middle. The length of the CDR3 is 15 residues. Germline V gene data show CDR1 as MNHNY and CDR2 as SVGAGI (reference sequence). CDR3 residues: CASSYDIFGGNTIYF. CDR3 nucleotide sequence: TGTGCCAGCAGTTACGATATTTTCGGTGGAAACACCATATATTTT.

This chain joins TRBV4-3 and TRBJ2-2, with 8 bases aligning to TRBD2. Germline CDR1 reads LGHNA; CDR2 reads YSLEER. CDR3 length: 15 residues. The J segment lost 6 bases and the V segment lost 4 bases, leaving 7 bases of the junction unmatched. In DNA, the CDR3 is TGCGCCAGCAGCCGCCGAGCGGGGGAGCCCGGGGAGCTGTTTTTT. This sequence encodes CASSRRAGEPGELFF.

The V gene is TRBV27, the J gene TRBJ2-3, with no clear D. Between the trimmed V and J ends, which lost 6 bases and 0 bases, there was a span of 10 bases. This CDR3 comprises 14 residues. Germline lookup yields CDR1 MNHEY and CDR2 SMNVEV (reference sequence). The CDR3 sequence: CASRRHSSTDTQYF. In nucleotides, the CDR3 is TGTGCCAGCAGGCGGCATTCTAGCACAGATACGCAGTATTTT.

The chain has TRBV18 and TRBJ1-3, with D maybe TRBD1 (6 bases). The length of the CDR3 is 13 residues. Germline V gives CDR1 KGHSH, CDR2 LQKENI. V was trimmed by 6 bases and J by 7 bases, leaving 13 bases between them. This CDR3 reads CASSIDRPNTIYF. DNA of the CDR3: TGTGCCAGCTCTATCGACAGGCCCAACACCATATATTTT. Using reference TRBV18 and TRBJ1-3 for the parts outside the CDR3, the full variable domain is NAGVMQNPRHLVRRRGQEARLRCSPMKGHSHVYWYRQLPEEGLKFMVYLQKENIIDESGMPKERFSAEFPKEGPSILRIQQVVRGDSAAYFCASSIDRPNTIYFGEGSWLTVV.

The chain employs TRBV7-2 and TRBJ2-5; 8 bases fit TRBD1. V gave up 6 bases and J gave up 5 bases; unmatched junction bases: 8. Germline CDR1 reads SGHTA; CDR2 reads FQGNSA. The CDR3 consists of 14 residues. This CDR3 is CASSLYDRGETQYF. DNA for the CDR3: TGTGCCAGCAGTCTTTACGACAGGGGCGAGACCCAGTACTTC.

The sample holds many counts of this clone. The rearrangement links TRBV9 to TRBJ1-1, with D uncertain. The CDR3 loop spans 16 amino acids. V lost 4 bases, J lost 0 bases, and 16 bases lay in between. Per the germline V gene, CDR1 is SGDLS and CDR2 is YYNGEE. The DNA of the CDR3 is TGTGCCAGCAGCCCCCGCCCTGAGAGCATGAACACTGAAGCTTTCTTT. Its translation is CASSPRPESMNTEAFF.

This clone appeared a single time. The chain has TRBV30 and TRBJ1-6; D is unresolved. CDR1 is GTSNPN, CDR2 SVGIG, per germline (reference sequence). This CDR3 is 11 amino acids long. V lost 4 bases and J lost 14, with 12 bases in between. CDR3 in amino acids: CAWTVGWALHF. DNA of the CDR3: TGTGCCTGGACAGTCGGGTGGGCCCTCCACTTT.

This rearrangement joins TRBV5-1 to TRBJ2-5, with 14 bases fitting TRBD2. CDR3 length: 17 residues. Germline trimming cut 0 bases from V and 2 bases from J; bases unmatched to any gene: 3. Germline V gene data show CDR1 as SGHRS and CDR2 as YFSETQ. The CDR3 sequence: CASSLGGLAGGQETQYF. Here the CDR3 DNA reads TGCGCCAGCAGCTTGGGAGGACTAGCGGGGGGTCAAGAGACCCAGTACTTC.

The chain recombines TRBV19 with TRBJ1-1; D unclear. The length of the CDR3 is 15 residues. Between the trimmed V and J ends, which lost 5 bases and 0 bases, there was a span of 13 bases. Germline CDR1 and CDR2: LNHDA and SQIVND (reference sequence). The CDR3 DNA follows: TGTGCCAGTAGTTCTAATCCGGTCATGAACACTGAAGCTTTCTTT. It encodes CASSSNPVMNTEAFF.

Written as DNA, the CDR3 is TGCAGCGTCCTGACAGGGGGCTACGAGCAGTACTTC. Encoded protein: CSVLTGGYEQYF. The genes are TRBV29-1 and TRBJ2-7, with 9 bases fitting TRBD1. V gave up 6 bases and J gave up 3 bases; unmatched junction bases: 3. Germline CDR1 and CDR2: SQVTM and ANQGSEA. The CDR3 length is 12 residues.

Only one count was recorded for this clone. This chain joins TRBV5-1 and TRBJ2-6; TRBD1 matches at 8 bases. Germline V gives CDR1 SGHRS, CDR2 YFSETQ. The CDR3 totals 19 residues. V lost 4 bases to trimming and J lost 2 bases; unmatched junction nucleotides: 14. This chain's CDR3 is CASSPGQEPLLTGANVLTF. The CDR3 nucleotides are TGCGCCAGCAGCCCGGGACAGGAGCCTCTCCTCACTGGGGCCAACGTCCTGACTTTC.

The gene calls are TRBV7-2 and TRBJ2-1; D is perhaps TRBD2 (5 bases). This CDR3 comprises 16 residues. V lost 4 bases to trimming and J lost 7 bases, with 20 bases between them. Germline V gives CDR1 SGHTA, CDR2 FQGNSA. Here the CDR3 reads CASSSDGVLEGNEQFF. CDR3 DNA sequence: TGTGCCAGCAGCTCTGATGGAGTACTAGAAGGAAATGAGCAGTTCTTC.

This chain joins TRBV27 and TRBJ1-1; possible D gene TRBD1, 5 bases. The CDR3 contains 14 residues. V gave up 3 bases and J gave up 3 bases, with 11 bases separating them. Germline V gene data show CDR1 as MNHEY and CDR2 as SMNVEV (reference sequence). The CDR3 nucleotides read TGTGCCAGCAGTTTGGGGCAGGGCGACACTGAAGCTTTCTTT. It encodes CASSLGQGDTEAFF.

This clone was counted a few times. This chain uses TRBV5-1 with TRBJ1-5; weak D call: TRBD1 (6 bases). The CDR3 length is 13 residues. The germline V and J ends were trimmed by 5 bases and 3 bases, with 9 bases remaining between them. Per the germline V gene, CDR1 is SGHRS and CDR2 is YFSETQ. Written as DNA, the CDR3 is TGCGCCAGCAGACGGGACAACAATCAGCCCCAGCATTTT. It specifies CASRRDNNQPQHF.